The clone carrying this TCR beta chain was seen at least ten times. The data were obtained in a study of T cells in Graves' hyperthyroidism and ophthalmopathy. The CDR3 contains 13 residues. Germline assignment: CDR1 LGHDT and CDR2 YNNKEL (reference sequence). With 5 bases removed from V and 0 bases from J, the gap between germline ends came to 5 bases. TCR beta CDR3 sequences were amplified from RNA transcripts. Carried out on the TCR CDR3, a first-round RT-PCR used the HTBI primer set. TCRdb used MiXCR to reprocess the multiplex PCR reads, holding one entry per CDR3 protein. The sample carries hundreds of thousands of distinct CDR3 sequences, roughly 14% recorded once.

The TCR was taken from a man aged 18 to 30 with Graves' ophthalmopathy. The chain recombines TRBV3-1 with TRBJ2-4; D is unresolved. The sequenced sample consisted of blood. The CDR3 loop is CASSVLAKNIQYF. CDR3 nucleotide sequence: TGTGCCAGCAGCGTTCTAGCCAAAAACATTCAGTACTTC. The variable domain in full, with the rest retrieved from reference TRBV3-1 and TRBJ2-4, is DTAVSQTPKYLVTQMGNDKSIKCEQNLGHDTMYWYKQDSKKFLKIMFSYNNKELIINETVPNRFSPKSPDKAHLNLHINSLELGDSAVYFCASSVLAKNIQYFGAGTRLSVL.